This entry lists 30 T cell receptor beta chains sequenced from one sample in a study of blood T cell repertoires in COVID-19. This table comes from immunoSEQ multiplex PCR, and its TCRdb copy is limited to in-frame clones, with some not included. Of around 200,000 clones detected, 87% appear once; the ten largest clones hold roughly 3.7%. The sample taken for sequencing was peripheral blood. The receptors derive from a man between 18 and 35 years old with active or convalescent COVID-19.

J is TRBJ2-1 and V is TRBV27, with unresolved D. This CDR3 is 13 amino acids long. V lost 8 bases and J lost 2, with 10 bases in between. From germline, CDR1 is MNHEY and CDR2 SMNVEV (reference sequence). The CDR3 reads CASSVAPYNEQFF. Here the CDR3 DNA reads TGTGCCAGCTCGGTAGCCCCCTACAATGAGCAGTTCTTC.

The J gene is TRBJ2-2, the V gene TRBV4-2; D unclear. Trimming took off 1 base at V and 4 bases at J, with 7 bases between the two ends. Germline V gene lookup returns CDR1 LGHNA and CDR2 YNFKEQ. The CDR3 covers 14 residues. The CDR3 region is CASSQAAATGELFF. CDR3 DNA: TGTGCCAGCAGCCAAGCCGCGGCCACCGGGGAGCTGTTTTTT.

The table lists this clone with a count of one. The chain joins TRBV6-2 or TRBV6-3 to TRBJ1-3; D unresolved. The CDR3 is made up of 16 amino acids. V dropped 2 bases and J dropped 2 bases, with 13 bases sitting between them. Per germline, CDR1 MNHEY and CDR2 SVGEGT. CDR3 DNA: TGTGCCAGCAGTTACATGACATTCGGCCCTGGAAACACCATATATTTT. This translates into CASSYMTFGPGNTIYF.

The chain is built from TRBV10-1 and TRBJ1-1, with D unclear. With 0 bases removed from V and 4 bases from J, the gap between germline ends came to 6 bases. Germline loops: CDR1 WNHNN, CDR2 SYGVQD (reference sequence). This CDR3 contains 13 residues. The CDR3 DNA reads TGCGCCAGCAGTGAGTCGAGGGTCACTGAAGCTTTCTTT. Amino acids: CASSESRVTEAFF.

The chain uses TRBV29-1 and TRBJ2-1; 12 bases agree with TRBD2. Trimming removed 4 bases from V and 1 base from J; junction bases left unmatched: 14. The CDR3 is made up of 19 amino acids. Germline V gene sequence: CDR1 SQVTM, CDR2 ANQGSEA. For the CDR3, the DNA is TGCAGCGTTGTGCCCCAGGCTAGCGGGGGGGGGAGGTCCTACAATGAGCAGTTCTTC. It yields the protein CSVVPQASGGGRSYNEQFF.

The chain joins TRBV6-5 to TRBJ1-2; TRBD1 matches at 7 bases. V was clipped by 4 bases and J by 4 bases; unmatched bases: 9. Germline CDR1 is MNHEY and CDR2 is SVGAGI. This CDR3 is 15 amino acids long. CDR3 sequence reads: CASSLGTDNTYGYTF. DNA for the CDR3: TGTGCCAGCAGTTTGGGGACAGACAACACCTATGGCTACACCTTC.

V is TRBV19 and J is TRBJ2-7, with D hard to call. The CDR3 runs to 15 residues. The germline V gene encodes CDR1 LNHDA and CDR2 SQIVND (reference sequence). V shed 3 bases and J shed 2 bases, with 14 bases lying between them. CDR3 nucleotide sequence: TGTGCCAGTAGTATTTTTGGAAGAAGCGCCTACGAGCAGTACTTC. This gives the protein CASSIFGRSAYEQYF.

The V gene is TRBV29-1, the J gene TRBJ2-7, with 9 bases matching TRBD1. V lost 7 bases to trimming and J lost 7 bases; unmatched junction nucleotides: 8. CDR1 is SQVTM and CDR2 is ANQGSEA in the germline V gene. The CDR3 is made up of 12 amino acids. The CDR3 region has the DNA TGCAGCGCCGGGGACAGGGTGCCTGAGCAGTACTTC. Its protein is CSAGDRVPEQYF.

This clone showed up just once. The chain links TRBV7-2 to TRBJ1-2, with 10 bases lining up with TRBD1. The germline gives CDR1 SGHTA, CDR2 FQGNSA. The CDR3 has 15 amino acids. Trimming cost V 5 bases and J 3 bases; bases outside gene matches: 6. CDR3 nucleotide sequence: TGTGCCAGCAGCAAAGGGACAGGGGTTTACTATGGCTACACCTTC. Residues: CASSKGTGVYYGYTF.

This chain links TRBV5-1 with TRBJ2-1; D uncertain. V gave up 6 bases and J gave up 5 bases, with 18 bases separating them. Germline CDR1 reads SGHRS; CDR2 reads YFSETQ. The CDR3 covers 15 residues. In DNA, the CDR3 is TGCGCCAGCAACCGGCAGGTCATCTCTAACAATGAGCAGTTCTTC. This encodes CASNRQVISNNEQFF. Complete variable domain (other parts from reference TRBV5-1 and TRBJ2-1): KAGVTQTPRYLIKTRGQQVTLSCSPISGHRSVSWYQQTPGQGLQFLFEYFSETQRNKGNFPGRFSGRQFSNSRSEMNVSTLELGDSALYLCASNRQVISNNEQFFGPGTRLTVL.

The rearrangement links TRBV19 to TRBJ1-1; no reliable D call. With 4 bases removed from V and 1 base from J, the gap between germline ends came to 10 bases. The CDR3 consists of 14 residues. From germline, CDR1 is LNHDA and CDR2 SQIVND (reference sequence). CDR3 DNA sequence: TGTGCCAGTAGTAACGGTGGGCAGAACACTGAAGCTTTCTTT. Amino acids: CASSNGGQNTEAFF.

The chain joins TRBV18 to TRBJ2-5, with 8 bases matching TRBD2. The CDR3 has 18 residues. J was trimmed by 5 bases and V by 0 bases; bases with no gene match: 14. Germline-derived CDR1 and CDR2 are KGHSH and LQKENI. CDR3 bases: TGTGCCAGCTCACCACCCACCCGTGCTAGCGGGCACTCGGAGACCCAGTACTTC. Translated: CASSPPTRASGHSETQYF.

CDR3 residues: CSVEPRMEETQYF. CDR3 in DNA: TGCAGCGTTGAACCGAGGATGGAAGAGACCCAGTACTTC. The gene calls are TRBV29-1 and TRBJ2-5; no reliable D call. V was clipped by 2 bases and J by 3 bases, with 10 bases between them. The CDR3 has 13 residues. Germline V gene sequence: CDR1 SQVTM, CDR2 ANQGSEA.

This chain links TRBV6-6 with TRBJ1-1; D gene uncertain. The CDR3 covers 12 residues. The germline gives CDR1 MNHNY, CDR2 SVGAGI (reference sequence). Trimming cost V 8 bases and J 1 base, with 8 bases left between them. The CDR3: CASGQWNTEAFF. The CDR3 DNA sequence: TGTGCCAGCGGGCAGTGGAACACTGAAGCTTTCTTT.

V is TRBV11-2 and J is TRBJ1-1; 8 bases are shared with TRBD1. This CDR3 has 15 amino acids. V gave up 7 bases and J gave up 2 bases; unmatched junction bases: 9. Germline loops: CDR1 SGHAT, CDR2 FQNNGV. DNA of the CDR3: TGTGCCAGCATCCTTAACAGGGGGTTCAACACTGAAGCTTTCTTT. Its translation is CASILNRGFNTEAFF.

The gene calls are TRBV3-1 (or the pseudogene TRBV3-2) and TRBJ2-1, with 9 bases fitting TRBD1. With 0 bases clipped from V and 0 bases from J, the junction kept 3 bases outside the gene matches. In germline, CDR1 is LGHDT, CDR2 YNNKEL (reference sequence). The length of the CDR3 is 17 residues. The CDR3 protein is CASSQDGTGFSYNEQFF. The CDR3 nucleotides read TGTGCCAGCAGCCAAGATGGGACAGGGTTCTCCTACAATGAGCAGTTCTTC.

This chain joins TRBV11-2 and TRBJ2-7; D possibly corresponds to TRBD1 (6 bases). The germline gives CDR1 SGHAT, CDR2 FQNNGV. The V end lost 5 bases, the J end lost 0 bases, and 17 bases lay between the germline ends. There are 16 residues in the CDR3. The CDR3 is CASSKDGTPISYEQYF. In nucleotides, the CDR3 is TGTGCCAGCAGCAAAGACGGGACACCGATCTCCTACGAGCAGTACTTC. The full variable domain, its missing parts supplied by reference TRBV11-2 and TRBJ2-7, is EAGVAQSPRYKIIEKRQSVAFWCNPISGHATLYWYQQILGQGPKLLIQFQNNGVVDDSQLPKDRFSAERLKGVDSTLKIQPAKLEDSAVYLCASSKDGTPISYEQYFGPGTRLTVT.

This clone was detected only once. This chain links TRBV10-1 with TRBJ1-4; TRBD1 might be the D (5 bases). The CDR3 runs to 13 residues. CDR1 WNHNN and CDR2 SYGVQD come from the germline V gene (reference sequence). V was pared by 0 bases and J by 11 bases, with 10 bases between. The CDR3 reads CASSESAGRKLFF. The DNA of the CDR3 is TGCGCCAGCAGTGAGTCGGCAGGGCGGAAACTGTTTTTT.

In nucleotides, the CDR3 is TGTGCCAGCAGCCAAGCGGGAGCCAGCTCCTACAATGAGCAGTTCTTC. It specifies CASSQAGASSYNEQFF. The genes are TRBV3-1 (or the pseudogene TRBV3-2) and TRBJ2-1; D perhaps matches TRBD2 (6 bases). Germline loops: CDR1 LGHDT, CDR2 YNNKEL (reference sequence). V lost 1 base to trimming and J lost 0 bases, with 10 bases between them. The length of the CDR3 is 16 residues.

This chain connects TRBV29-1 to TRBJ2-7; D remains ambiguous. The CDR3 totals 12 residues. Germline lookup yields CDR1 SQVTM and CDR2 ANQGSEA. With 4 bases removed from V and 3 bases from J, the gap between germline ends came to 10 bases. The CDR3 region is CSVVESGYEQYF. The CDR3 DNA is TGCAGCGTTGTTGAGTCCGGCTACGAGCAGTACTTC.

The chain has TRBV7-2 and TRBJ2-5; D unclear. The CDR3 loop spans 14 amino acids. Trimming stripped 6 bases from V and 0 bases from J, with 11 bases between. Looked up from germline, CDR1 is SGHTA and CDR2 is FQGNSA. This chain's CDR3 is CASSLSSYQETQYF. The CDR3 DNA follows: TGTGCCAGCAGTCTTAGCTCGTACCAAGAGACCCAGTACTTC.

V is TRBV4-2 and J is TRBJ2-5, with TRBD1 identical over 7 bases. This CDR3 spans 16 amino acids. The V gene's germline CDR1 is LGHNA and CDR2 YNFKEQ. V trimming: 4 bases; J trimming: 5 bases; junction bases outside the gene matches: 13. CDR3 DNA sequence: TGTGCCAGCAGCCCCTCGGGACAGCTCCTGGGGGAGACCCAGTACTTC. It translates to CASSPSGQLLGETQYF.

The V and J genes are TRBV27 and TRBJ1-2; 12 bases agree with TRBD1. V gave up 5 bases and J gave up 8 bases; unmatched junction bases: 15. The V gene's germline CDR1 is MNHEY and CDR2 SMNVEV (reference sequence). This CDR3 spans 17 amino acids. The CDR3 region has the DNA TGTGCCAGCAGTCTCCGGGACAGGGGGCGTCCGGACACGGGCTACACCTTC. The encoded protein is CASSLRDRGRPDTGYTF.

CDR3 amino acids: CASSERVGSSYNEQFF. CDR3 DNA sequence: TGCGCCAGCAGCGAGAGGGTCGGGAGCTCCTACAATGAGCAGTTCTTC. This chain connects TRBV5-1 to TRBJ2-1; a possible D gene is TRBD2 (6 bases). Between the trimmed V and J ends, which lost 4 bases and 0 bases, there was a span of 14 bases. Germline V gene data show CDR1 as SGHRS and CDR2 as YFSETQ. The CDR3 extends over 16 amino acids.

A note on this clone: This CDR3 is also generated by other DNA sequences in the sample. V and J are TRBV30 and TRBJ2-7; 8 positions match TRBD2. CDR1 GTSNPN and CDR2 SVGIG come from the germline V gene (reference sequence). The CDR3 is 13 amino acids. After removal of 0 bases from V and 3 bases from J, the junction contained 1 base not matched to a gene. The chain's CDR3 is CAWSVAGGYEQYF. DNA for the CDR3: TGTGCCTGGAGTGTTGCGGGAGGCTACGAGCAGTACTTC.

Concerning this clone: A read error may account for a junction end that differs from germline. V is TRBV7-7 and J is TRBJ2-6; a weak D match, TRBD1 (7 bases). Looked up from germline, CDR1 is SSHAT and CDR2 is FNYEAQ (reference sequence). The CDR3 length is 18 residues. The CDR3 is CASSLGGTEPSRANVLTF. CDR3 in DNA: TGTGCCAGCAGCTTAGGCGGGACAGAACCCTCTCGGGCCAACGTCCTGACTTTC.

The genes are TRBV11-2 and TRBJ2-5, with 7 nucleotides matching TRBD1. The V gene's germline CDR1 is SGHAT and CDR2 FQNNGV. The CDR3 covers 14 residues. V was clipped by 3 bases and J by 1 base; unmatched bases: 2. CDR3 nucleotides: TGTGCCAGCAGCTTCGGACAGGCCCAAGAGACCCAGTACTTC. Its translation: CASSFGQAQETQYF.

The chain is built from TRBV24-1 and TRBJ2-1, with D perhaps TRBD2 (6 bases). With 3 bases removed from V and 2 bases from J, the gap between germline ends came to 16 bases. CDR1 KGHDR and CDR2 SFDVKD come from the germline V gene. The CDR3 is made up of 17 amino acids. CDR3 bases: TGTGCCACCAGTGATCCCCTTTGGGGCGGGGCCTACAATGAGCAGTTCTTC. Amino acids: CATSDPLWGGAYNEQFF.

The chain links TRBV7-3 to TRBJ2-7; no clear D gene. The CDR3 has 14 residues. Germline lookup yields CDR1 SGHTA and CDR2 FQGTGA. V dropped 5 bases and J dropped 2 bases, with 13 bases sitting between them. Here the CDR3 DNA reads TGTGCCAGCAGCCCCCCCGGGTCTACCTACGAGCAGTACTTC. It specifies CASSPPGSTYEQYF.

The chain is built from TRBV27 and TRBJ1-4, with D unclear. Per the germline V gene, CDR1 is MNHEY and CDR2 is SMNVEV (reference sequence). The CDR3 contains 15 residues. V was pared by 0 bases and J by 7 bases, with 12 bases between. The CDR3 region is CASSLSGVGSEKLFF. The CDR3 coding sequence is TGTGCCAGCAGTTTATCCGGGGTGGGGAGTGAAAAACTGTTTTTT.